The 13 T cell receptor beta chains below all came from one sample that was sequenced in a study of T cells in Graves' hyperthyroidism and ophthalmopathy. Amplification of TCR beta CDR3 regions was performed using RNA transcripts as template. The study used the HTBI primer set for a first-round RT-PCR of the TCR CDR3. One entry per CDR3 protein, called by TCRdb with MiXCR from the multiplex PCR reads. Among under 450,000 distinct CDR3 sequences, about 14% were seen once, and the ten largest hold roughly 20%. The sequenced sample consisted of blood. The receptors were sampled from a young man with Graves' hyperthyroidism that later progressed to Graves' ophthalmopathy.

This clonotype came up a few times. The gene calls are TRBV18 and TRBJ1-5; D might be TRBD1 (6 bases). The CDR3 is 13 amino acids. Germline CDR1 is KGHSH and CDR2 is LQKENI. V lost 6 bases and J 4 bases, leaving 10 bases between the germline ends. The CDR3 is CASSPGANQPQHF. In nucleotides, the CDR3 is TGTGCCAGCTCCCCAGGGGCGAATCAGCCCCAGCATTTT.

Concerning this clonotype itself: One end of the junction varies from germline; a read error may be responsible. V is TRBV13 and J is TRBJ1-6; no clear D. CDR1 and CDR2 from the germline V gene are PRHDT and FYEKMQ (reference sequence). This CDR3 has 11 amino acids. The CDR3 nucleotides are TGTGCCGGCAGCTTAGGATCACCCCTCCACTTT. Residues: CAGSLGSPLHF.

Many counts were recorded for this clonotype. J is TRBJ2-3 and V is TRBV27; tentatively, D is TRBD1 (5 bases). V gave up 3 bases and J gave up 4 bases, with 17 bases separating them. CDR3 length: 16 amino acids. Germline V gene sequence: CDR1 MNHEY, CDR2 SMNVEV (reference sequence). The CDR3 DNA reads TGTGCCAGCAGTTTCATCCTGGATCAGGGTGCAGATACGCAGTATTTT. This translates into CASSFILDQGADTQYF.

This clonotype was detected a few times. The chain combines TRBV13 with TRBJ2-7; no reliable D call. Germline CDR1 and CDR2: PRHDT and FYEKMQ (reference sequence). Trimming shortened V by 4 bases and J by 5 bases, and 15 bases separated the two germline ends. The CDR3 is 14 residues long. CDR3 bases: TGTGCCAGCAGCTCTAGGACCGAAGCGAACGAGCAGTACTTC. It translates to CASSSRTEANEQYF. Full variable domain (outside the CDR3, taken from reference TRBV13 and TRBJ2-7): AAGVIQSPRHLIKEKRETATLKCYPIPRHDTVYWYQQGPGQDPQFLISFYEKMQSDKGSIPDRFSAQQFSDYHSELNMSSLELGDSALYFCASSSRTEANEQYFGPGTRLTVT.

In this sample, this clonotype turned up many times. This rearrangement joins TRBV11-3 to TRBJ2-7; 8 bases are a match to TRBD1. Looked up from germline, CDR1 is SGHNT and CDR2 is YENEEA. The CDR3 extends over 17 amino acids. The V gene end was trimmed by 6 bases and the J gene end by 5 bases; junction bases not matched to a gene: 18. The CDR3 is CASRDSFRGRRPHEQYF. The CDR3 nucleotides read TGTGCCAGCAGAGATTCCTTCAGGGGGCGGAGGCCCCACGAGCAGTACTTC. Full variable domain (remainder filled in from reference TRBV11-3 and TRBJ2-7): EAGVVQSPRYKIIEKKQPVAFWCNPISGHNTLYWYLQNLGQGPELLIRYENEEAVDDSQLPKDRFSAERLKGVDSTLKIQPAELGDSAVYLCASRDSFRGRRPHEQYFGPGTRLTVT.

This chain links TRBV19 with TRBJ2-7; unclear D gene. This CDR3 spans 14 amino acids. Germline V gives CDR1 LNHDA, CDR2 SQIVND (reference sequence). V lost 1 base and J 4 bases, leaving 11 bases between the germline ends. CDR3 sequence: CASSIGRPIYEQYF. The CDR3 DNA is TGTGCCAGTAGTATAGGTCGCCCGATTTACGAGCAGTACTTC.

This chain links TRBV20-1 with TRBJ2-7; D is ambiguous. This CDR3 comprises 15 residues. Germline V CDR1 and CDR2: DFQATT, SNEGSKA (reference sequence). Trimming pared 0 bases from V and 4 bases from J, leaving 16 bases between. In DNA form, the CDR3 reads TGCAGTGCTAGAGATACCCGGGCTATAAGTTACGAGCAGTACTTC. Translated: CSARDTRAISYEQYF.

The J gene is TRBJ2-2, the V gene TRBV7-6; D is unresolved. The CDR3 loop spans 16 amino acids. Trimming shortened V by 5 bases and J by 0 bases, and 13 bases separated the two germline ends. Germline CDR1 is SGHVS and CDR2 is FNYEAQ. The CDR3 nucleotides are TGTGCCAGCAGCCCGAGACTGCTAGCGAACACCGGGGAGCTGTTTTTT. This sequence encodes CASSPRLLANTGELFF.

V gene TRBV18 combines with J gene TRBJ2-2; D gene ambiguous. Per the germline V gene, CDR1 is KGHSH and CDR2 is LQKENI. Trimming removed 0 bases at V and 1 base at J, with 9 bases between. The CDR3 is 16 amino acids. CDR3: CASSPPLGRNTGELFF. The CDR3 DNA is TGTGCCAGCTCACCACCTCTGGGAAGGAACACCGGGGAGCTGTTTTTT.

The sample holds many counts of this clonotype. The chain carries TRBV6-1 and TRBJ1-1; a weak D match, TRBD1 (6 bases). This CDR3 is built from 13 residues. Between the trimmed V and J ends, which lost 6 bases and 6 bases, there was a span of 14 bases. From germline, CDR1 is MNHNS and CDR2 SASEGT. CDR3 DNA: TGTGCCAGCAGCCCCCCGGCAGGGGCTGAAGCTTTCTTT. Translating it yields CASSPPAGAEAFF.

This clonotype was counted only a few times. The V gene is TRBV3-1, the J gene TRBJ1-1; D not resolved. V was cut by 2 bases and J by 0 bases, with 16 bases left in between. The CDR3 totals 17 residues. Germline V gene sequence: CDR1 LGHDT, CDR2 YNNKEL (reference sequence). The CDR3 spells CASSQTSGGALNTEAFF. CDR3 nucleotide sequence: TGTGCCAGCAGCCAAACAAGTGGCGGCGCTCTGAACACTGAAGCTTTCTTT.

This clonotype was seen repeatedly, ten times or more. V and J are TRBV5-1 and TRBJ2-1, with D possibly being TRBD1 (5 bases). The CDR3 is 13 residues long. In germline, CDR1 is SGHRS, CDR2 YFSETQ. V lost 1 base and J lost 5, with 7 bases in between. The CDR3 sequence is CASSLSGNNEQFF. The CDR3 nucleotides are TGCGCCAGCAGCTTGTCAGGGAACAATGAGCAGTTCTTC. The entire variable domain, with the rest obtained from reference TRBV5-1 and TRBJ2-1, is as follows: KAGVTQTPRYLIKTRGQQVTLSCSPISGHRSVSWYQQTPGQGLQFLFEYFSETQRNKGNFPGRFSGRQFSNSRSEMNVSTLELGDSALYLCASSLSGNNEQFFGPGTRLTVL.

There are many counts of this clonotype. This CDR3 reads CAWKTGTQPQHF. The CDR3 nucleotides are TGTGCCTGGAAGACAGGGACTCAGCCCCAGCATTTT. V usage is TRBV30 and J usage is TRBJ1-5, with 7 bases fitting TRBD1. Germline CDR1 reads GTSNPN; CDR2 reads SVGIG (reference sequence). The CDR3 contains 12 residues. The ends lost 4 bases at V and 6 bases at J; junction bases unmatched: 3.